This TCR beta chain was recorded in a study of T cell responses to AZD1222 COVID-19 vaccine. Whole-study findings and limits: Donors were chiefly white British, with a greater number of females, and clonal diversity was perhaps underestimated. Reports indicate that nearly half of spike-specific TCRs are directed at unmutated variant regions. Vaccination with two AZD1222 doses was followed by a rise in Spike-specific TCR breadth and depth.

Profiling relied on immunoSEQ multiplex PCR, and the TCRdb table lists in-frame clones only, not all of them. The table shows 95,000 to 100,000 clones, with 86% occurring only once. Regarding this clone: Antigen: not known.

This receptor was identified in an adult in good health. The sequenced sample was peripheral blood, obtained on day 0 of AZD1222 vaccination.

The CDR3 protein is CASHASGLGNQPQHF. The CDR3 DNA follows: TGTGCCAGCCACGCCAGTGGGCTCGGGAATCAGCCCCAGCATTTT. The J gene is TRBJ1-5, the V gene TRBV28; D not resolved. Germline V CDR1 and CDR2: MDHEN, SYDVKM. The CDR3 totals 15 residues. Trimming removed 8 bases at V and 4 bases at J, with 18 bases between.